These 26 T cell receptor beta chains were all obtained from the same sample, sequenced in a study of blood T cell repertoires in COVID-19. Generated by immunoSEQ multiplex PCR, the TCRdb table keeps only in-frame clones and is missing some. Among 120,000 or so clones, roughly four fifths were seen once, and the ten largest hold over 10%. Sequencing was performed on peripheral blood. All receptors come from a human donor in a cohort sampled during active COVID-19.

The chain has TRBV27 and TRBJ2-7; 9 bases match TRBD1. The CDR3 extends over 16 amino acids. Looked up from germline, CDR1 is MNHEY and CDR2 is SMNVEV (reference sequence). The J segment lost 3 bases and the V segment lost 1 base, leaving 7 bases of the junction unmatched. The CDR3 region has the DNA TGTGCCAGCAGTTTATTCTTCGGACAGGGGTACTACGAGCAGTACTTC. Translating it yields CASSLFFGQGYYEQYF.

The genes are TRBV4-3 and TRBJ1-4; TRBD1 aligns across 9 bases. CDR1 and CDR2 from the germline V gene are LGHNA and YSLEER. This CDR3 comprises 20 residues. V shed 0 bases and J 0 bases; nucleotides not matched to a gene: 11. CDR3 region: CASSQDVITGGYATNEKLFF. CDR3 bases: TGCGCCAGCAGCCAAGATGTAATAACAGGGGGCTACGCAACTAATGAAAAACTGTTTTTT.

By sample fraction, this clone is medium-sized. This chain connects TRBV6-6 to TRBJ1-2; D perhaps matches TRBD1 (5 bases). The CDR3 extends over 15 amino acids. Trimming stripped 6 bases from V and 2 bases from J, with 16 bases between. The germline V gene encodes CDR1 MNHNY and CDR2 SVGAGI (reference sequence). This CDR3 is CASRASPTANYGYTF. CDR3 bases: TGTGCCAGCAGAGCGAGTCCGACAGCAAACTATGGCTACACCTTC.

This chain joins TRBV6-1 and TRBJ2-3; 7 nucleotides line up with TRBD2. The germline V gene has CDR1 MNHNS and CDR2 SASEGT. Trimming took 1 base from V and 1 from J; bases not matched to a gene: 5. The CDR3 consists of 16 residues. CDR3 sequence (DNA): TGTGCCAGCAGTGAAGGTGTGGGAGGGGGCACAGATACGCAGTATTTT. It yields the protein CASSEGVGGGTDTQYF.

V gene TRBV5-1 combines with J gene TRBJ2-7, with D possibly TRBD2 on 7 matching bases. The germline CDR1 and CDR2 sequences are SGHRS and YFSETQ. The CDR3 is 15 amino acids. V lost 3 bases and J lost 5, with 18 bases in between. Written as DNA, the CDR3 is TGCGCCAGCAGCTGGGACGGGGGGCTAGGAAACGAGCAGTACTTC. It codes for CASSWDGGLGNEQYF. Looking up the rest from reference TRBV5-1 and TRBJ2-7 gives the full variable domain: KAGVTQTPRYLIKTRGQQVTLSCSPISGHRSVSWYQQTPGQGLQFLFEYFSETQRNKGNFPGRFSGRQFSNSRSEMNVSTLELGDSALYLCASSWDGGLGNEQYFGPGTRLTVT.

The chain is built from TRBV24-1 and TRBJ2-2; 11 bases fit TRBD1. With V trimmed by 4 bases and J by 4 bases, 4 bases remained unmatched. The CDR3 contains 16 residues. Germline-derived CDR1 and CDR2 are KGHDR and SFDVKD. CDR3 in amino acids: CATSEGGQGVTGELFF. Written as DNA, the CDR3 is TGTGCCACCAGTGAGGGGGGACAGGGGGTCACCGGGGAGCTGTTTTTT.

The chain carries TRBV4-1 and TRBJ2-1; D remains unclear. Germline V gene sequence: CDR1 MGHRA, CDR2 YSYEKL. This CDR3 is built from 13 residues. The germline V and J ends were trimmed by 0 bases and 10 bases, with 10 bases remaining between them. Here the CDR3 DNA reads TGCGCCAGCAGCCAAGATGGCCTGAGGGAGCAGTTCTTC. Its protein is CASSQDGLREQFF.

The V gene is TRBV19, the J gene TRBJ2-1, with 10 nucleotides matching TRBD1. This CDR3 is 16 amino acids long. Trimming removed 5 bases from V and 7 bases from J; junction bases left unmatched: 11. Germline CDR1 LNHDA, CDR2 SQIVND (reference sequence). The chain's CDR3 is CASSPRQGAIGNEQFF. In DNA, the CDR3 is TGTGCCAGTAGTCCCCGACAGGGGGCGATCGGAAATGAGCAGTTCTTC.

This clone was picked up a small number of times. This chain connects TRBV11-2 to TRBJ1-2; D may be TRBD1 (5 bases). Trimming pared 0 bases from V and 6 bases from J, leaving 8 bases between. This CDR3 spans 13 amino acids. Germline CDR1 SGHAT, CDR2 FQNNGV. This chain's CDR3 is CASSLDEGDGYTF. The DNA for the CDR3 is TGTGCCAGCAGCTTAGATGAAGGGGATGGCTACACCTTC.

This clone was counted once. V usage is TRBV5-8 and J usage is TRBJ2-3; D is possibly TRBD1 (7 bases). CDR1 SGHTS and CDR2 YDEGEE come from the germline V gene. Trimming took 1 base from V and 2 from J, leaving 14 bases between them. This CDR3 spans 16 amino acids. CDR3 amino acids: CASSLQGGYFTDTQYF. DNA for the CDR3: TGTGCCAGCAGCTTGCAGGGGGGATATTTCACAGATACGCAGTATTTT. The entire variable domain, with the rest obtained from reference TRBV5-8 and TRBJ2-3, is as follows: EAGVTQSPTHLIKTRGQQATLRCSPISGHTSVYWYQQALGLGLQFLLWYDEGEERNRGNFPPRFSGRQFPNYSSELNVNALELEDSALYLCASSLQGGYFTDTQYFGPGTRLTVL.

The genes are TRBV5-1 and TRBJ1-5, with 11 nucleotides matching TRBD1. This CDR3 is built from 15 residues. V lost 7 bases and J lost 6; bases outside the gene matches: 9. Germline V gives CDR1 SGHRS, CDR2 YFSETQ. CDR3 region: CASWVGQGAFQPQHF. The CDR3 bases are TGCGCCAGCTGGGTTGGACAGGGGGCTTTTCAGCCCCAGCATTTT.

V and J are TRBV5-1 and TRBJ2-3; D unresolved. CDR1 SGHRS and CDR2 YFSETQ come from the germline V gene. V shed 4 bases and J shed 5 bases, with 11 bases lying between them. The CDR3 spans 13 residues. As DNA, the CDR3 is TGCGCCAGCAGCGCTAAAGAGGTAGATACGCAGTATTTT. Translated: CASSAKEVDTQYF.

The sample holds one count of this clone. The same CDR3 also results from other DNA sequences found in this sample. The chain combines TRBV28 with TRBJ1-1; D is unclear. V lost 5 bases, J lost 1 base, and 8 bases lay in between. CDR1 MDHEN and CDR2 SYDVKM come from the germline V gene. The CDR3 sequence is 13 residues long. The CDR3 DNA sequence: TGTGCCAGCAGTCTGAGAAAGAACACTGAAGCTTTCTTT. Amino acids: CASSLRKNTEAFF.

J is TRBJ2-3 and V is TRBV7-2, with D possibly being TRBD1 (6 bases). The CDR3 runs to 14 residues. V lost 11 bases and J 2 bases, leaving 17 bases between the germline ends. The germline V gene has CDR1 SGHTA and CDR2 FQGNSA. CDR3 region: CACLQGLSTDTQYF. The CDR3 DNA sequence: TGTGCCTGTCTACAGGGCTTGTCCACAGATACGCAGTATTTT.

The rearrangement uses TRBV6-5 and TRBJ1-2; 9 bases fit TRBD1. Germline-derived CDR1 and CDR2 are MNHEY and SVGAGI. CDR3 length equals 13 residues. V lost 6 bases and J lost 2; bases outside the gene matches: 1. The CDR3 DNA is TGTGCCAGCAGGGGGACAGGGAACTATGGCTACACCTTC. Translated, it gives CASRGTGNYGYTF.

This clone came up a few times. The chain carries TRBV19 and TRBJ1-1; no clear D gene. Trimming pared 4 bases from V and 0 bases from J, leaving 12 bases between. The germline CDR1 and CDR2 sequences are LNHDA and SQIVND (reference sequence). The CDR3 sequence is 15 residues long. The CDR3 reads CASSNRGSVNTEAFF. CDR3 coding DNA: TGTGCCAGTAGTAATAGAGGCAGCGTGAACACTGAAGCTTTCTTT.

The J gene is TRBJ2-1, the V gene TRBV19; 11 bases agree with TRBD2. The ends lost 6 bases at V and 9 bases at J; junction bases unmatched: 7. Germline V lookup: CDR1 LNHDA, CDR2 SQIVND (reference sequence). This CDR3 spans 14 amino acids. The CDR3: CASRGSGGAGEQFF. The CDR3 bases are TGTGCCAGTAGAGGTAGCGGGGGGGCCGGTGAGCAGTTCTTC.

V is TRBV2 and J is TRBJ1-6; a possible D gene is TRBD1 (5 bases). CDR3 length: 15 amino acids. In germline, CDR1 is SNHLY, CDR2 FYNNEI. Trimming cost V 1 base and J 6 bases, with 10 bases left between them. The CDR3 loop reads CASSEVQTANSPLHF. The CDR3 DNA is TGTGCCAGCAGTGAAGTACAGACAGCTAATTCACCCCTCCACTTT. Drawing the rest from reference TRBV2 and TRBJ1-6, the complete variable domain is EPEVTQTPSHQVTQMGQEVILRCVPISNHLYFYWYRQILGQKVEFLVSFYNNEISEKSEIFDDQFSVERPDGSNFTLKIRSTKLEDSAMYFCASSEVQTANSPLHFGNGTRLTVT.

The chain recombines TRBV10-3 with TRBJ1-3, with D hard to call. The CDR3 is made up of 16 amino acids. Germline V gene sequence: CDR1 ENHRY, CDR2 SYGVKD. Trimming left V 4 bases short and J 4 bases short, with 17 bases between. CDR3 loop: CAISGPLVRSGNTIYF. CDR3 sequence (DNA): TGTGCCATCAGTGGACCGTTAGTCAGGTCGGGAAACACCATATATTTT.

J is TRBJ2-5 and V is TRBV6-1; 9 positions agree with TRBD2. Germline V gene sequence: CDR1 MNHNS, CDR2 SASEGT. The V gene end was trimmed by 0 bases and the J gene end by 5 bases; junction bases not matched to a gene: 7. CDR3 length: 16 amino acids. CDR3 in amino acids: CASSEAGGGAMETQYF. The CDR3, as DNA: TGTGCCAGCAGTGAAGCGGGCGGGGGGGCCATGGAGACCCAGTACTTC.

This clone has a handful of counts. V and J are TRBV4-1 and TRBJ1-5; D is perhaps TRBD1 (5 bases). The CDR3 is 15 amino acids. Germline assignment: CDR1 MGHRA and CDR2 YSYEKL. Trimming left V 1 base short and J 3 bases short, with 10 bases between. The CDR3 DNA is TGCGCCAGCAGCCAAGGAAACAGGCTCAATCAGCCCCAGCATTTT. This gives the protein CASSQGNRLNQPQHF.

This clone was observed a few times. V is TRBV6-2 or TRBV6-3 and J is TRBJ2-1; 10 bases map to TRBD2. From germline, CDR1 is MNHEY and CDR2 SVGEGT. The CDR3 contains 16 residues. Germline trimming cut 2 bases from V and 8 bases from J; bases unmatched to any gene: 9. As DNA, the CDR3 is TGTGCCAGCAGTTACCCCAGCGGGGGGGCCATTGATGAGCAGTTCTTC. Its translation: CASSYPSGGAIDEQFF.

The rearrangement joins TRBV7-9 to TRBJ2-5, with D tentatively TRBD1 (5 bases). This CDR3 has 15 amino acids. V gave up 3 bases and J gave up 3 bases, with 14 bases separating them. Germline V CDR1 and CDR2: SEHNR, FQNEAQ (reference sequence). The DNA for the CDR3 is TGTGCCAGCAGCTTTAGGCCAGGGAATGAAGAGACCCAGTACTTC. As protein: CASSFRPGNEETQYF.

The CDR3 reads CAISEPGGMSSGGLQETQYF. The CDR3 nucleotides are TGTGCCATCAGTGAGCCCGGAGGGATGTCGTCGGGGGGCCTTCAAGAGACCCAGTACTTC. This chain uses TRBV10-3 with TRBJ2-5, with a weak D call TRBD2 (7 bases). The CDR3 extends over 20 amino acids. The V end lost 2 bases, the J end lost 2 bases, and 27 bases lay between the germline ends. Germline V lookup: CDR1 ENHRY, CDR2 SYGVKD.

V usage is TRBV11-2 and J usage is TRBJ2-7; D possibly corresponds to TRBD1 (6 bases). V was cut by 4 bases and J by 2 bases, with 15 bases left in between. This CDR3 comprises 15 residues. The germline V gene has CDR1 SGHAT and CDR2 FQNNGV. The CDR3 is CASSSVRDTPYEQYF. DNA for the CDR3: TGTGCCAGCAGCTCCGTCCGGGACACCCCCTACGAGCAGTACTTC.

The chain carries TRBV5-1 and TRBJ2-5, with D tentatively TRBD2 (7 bases). Trimming removed 4 bases at V and 4 bases at J, with 17 bases between. The CDR3 is made up of 15 amino acids. Germline CDR1 SGHRS, CDR2 YFSETQ. The CDR3 sequence: CASSLGGGTGETQYF. The CDR3 DNA follows: TGCGCCAGCAGCCTAGGGGGAGGGACGGGAGAGACCCAGTACTTC.